This T cell receptor (beta chain) is from a study of vaccination and CD4 T cells after COVID-19. Study summary: Median time from second vaccine dose to sampling was roughly 65 days (14 to 241). Cellular stimulation was performed using overlapping spike peptides derived from SARS-CoV-2, HCoV-NL63, HCoV-OC43 and HCoV-229E. Cultures serving as controls received a peptide pool (CEFX or HIV-1 Nef) or no peptide.

This clonotype was counted only a few times. Its antigen is undetermined. Sample treatment: roughly ten-day PBMC culture with coronavirus spike peptide pools or control peptides (ViraFEST assay). With the Oncomine TCR Beta short-read assay, DNA from cultured CD4+ T cells was sequenced. Each CDR3 protein gets one entry after TCRdb re-called the PCR reads with MiXCR. The repertoire holds around 14,000 distinct CDR3 sequences, about three fifths seen once, with about 15% in the top ten. Germline values: CDR1 MNHNS, CDR2 SASEGT. With 5 bases clipped from V and 4 bases from J, the junction kept 7 bases outside the gene matches. The CDR3 contains 15 residues.

The rearrangement uses TRBV6-1 and TRBJ2-3; 9 nucleotides line up with TRBD1. The receptor was derived from a human donor who had recovered from COVID-19. The sequenced sample consisted of CD4+ T cells from blood, cultured in vitro. The CDR3 DNA sequence: TGTGCCAGCAGTCAACGGGACAGGGCCGCAGATACGCAGTATTTT. Residues: CASSQRDRAADTQYF.